Presented here are 32 T cell receptor beta chains from one specimen sequenced in a study of PD-1 blockade in classical Hodgkin lymphoma. All trial patients relapsed after autologous stem cell transplantation. Data came from immunoSEQ multiplex PCR; TCRdb stores just in-frame clones and leaves some out. The sample comprises approximately 80,000 clones, about nine tenths of which are singletons, and roughly a fifth rests with the top ten. The sample here was peripheral blood mononuclear cells (PBMCs), taken at baseline. The receptors originated from a human donor with classical Hodgkin lymphoma.

This chain links TRBV19 with TRBJ1-2; D not resolved. The length of the CDR3 is 12 residues. Trimming shortened V by 5 bases and J by 4 bases, and 8 bases separated the two germline ends. Germline CDR1 reads LNHDA; CDR2 reads SQIVND (reference sequence). This chain's CDR3 is CASSEPSYGYTF. In DNA form, the CDR3 reads TGTGCCAGTAGTGAACCCTCCTATGGCTACACCTTC.

This chain connects TRBV6-6 to TRBJ2-7; 8 bases are shared with TRBD1. The CDR3 runs to 15 residues. V lost 5 bases to trimming and J lost 1 base; unmatched junction nucleotides: 7. Germline CDR1 MNHNY, CDR2 SVGAGI (reference sequence). The CDR3 DNA sequence: TGTGCCAGCAGTCACGGACAGGGTCTGTCCTACGAGCAGTACTTC. Protein: CASSHGQGLSYEQYF.

The rearrangement joins TRBV27 to TRBJ2-1; D is uncertain. Looked up from germline, CDR1 is MNHEY and CDR2 is SMNVEV (reference sequence). The CDR3 runs 11 residues. V was clipped by 6 bases and J by 8 bases, with 8 bases between them. Written as DNA, the CDR3 is TGTGCCAGCAGCGAAGGATATGAGCAGTTCTTC. This gives the protein CASSEGYEQFF.

The genes are TRBV9 and TRBJ2-7; no reliable D call. With 4 bases removed from V and 5 bases from J, the gap between germline ends came to 19 bases. Looked up from germline, CDR1 is SGDLS and CDR2 is YYNGEE. The CDR3 spans 15 residues. The CDR3 loop reads CASSPEDGSRDEQYF. Written as DNA, the CDR3 is TGTGCCAGCAGCCCAGAAGATGGGTCACGAGACGAGCAGTACTTC.

CDR3 nucleotide sequence: TGTGCCAGCAGCCCCGGTCTCGGTCTTACAGATACGCAGTATTTT. Translated: CASSPGLGLTDTQYF. This rearrangement joins TRBV11-2 to TRBJ2-3; D not resolved. CDR1 and CDR2 from the germline V gene are SGHAT and FQNNGV. Trimming shortened V by 5 bases and J by 3 bases, and 15 bases separated the two germline ends. This CDR3 spans 15 amino acids.

The V gene is TRBV10-2, the J gene TRBJ2-7; 8 bases are a match to TRBD1. Germline trimming cut 3 bases from V and 4 bases from J; bases unmatched to any gene: 5. Germline CDR1 reads WSHSY; CDR2 reads SAAADI. The length of the CDR3 is 14 residues. The CDR3 DNA follows: TGCGCCAGCAGTGAAGGAGACAGGGGATACGAGCAGTACTTC. Residues: CASSEGDRGYEQYF.

V usage is TRBV27 and J usage is TRBJ2-1, with 10 bases that match TRBD2. The junction had 7 bases not matched to a gene; V was cut back by 2 bases and J by 0 bases. Looked up from germline, CDR1 is MNHEY and CDR2 is SMNVEV (reference sequence). This CDR3 is 18 amino acids long. The CDR3 is CASSLLAGAFSSYNEQFF. CDR3 in DNA: TGTGCCAGCAGTTTACTAGCGGGAGCCTTCAGCTCCTACAATGAGCAGTTCTTC.

The J gene is TRBJ2-1, the V gene TRBV4-1, with D possibly TRBD1 on 5 matching bases. This CDR3 region has 16 residues. Germline V gene lookup returns CDR1 MGHRA and CDR2 YSYEKL. V gave up 0 bases and J gave up 1 base, with 10 bases separating them. The DNA for the CDR3 is TGCGCCAGCAGCCAAGACGACAGACTTTCCTACAATGAGCAGTTCTTC. Amino acids: CASSQDDRLSYNEQFF.

The chain is built from TRBV5-6 and TRBJ2-5; D gene uncertain. Trimming shortened V by 2 bases and J by 1 base, and 9 bases separated the two germline ends. The germline V gene has CDR1 SGHDT and CDR2 YYEEEE. There are 14 residues in the CDR3. For the CDR3, the DNA is TGTGCCAGCAGCTTCCGGTCTATCCAAGAGACCCAGTACTTC. It specifies CASSFRSIQETQYF.

The chain recombines TRBV10-3 with TRBJ1-2, with D possibly being TRBD1 (5 bases). In germline, CDR1 is ENHRY, CDR2 SYGVKD. The V end lost 3 bases, the J end lost 4 bases, and 21 bases lay between the germline ends. The CDR3 sequence is 17 residues long. The CDR3 bases are TGTGCCATCAGTGACAGTGCCCGGGGCTCCCACCTCTATGGCTACACCTTC. Residues: CAISDSARGSHLYGYTF.

This clone occurred once. This chain connects TRBV6-5 to TRBJ2-3; no reliable D call. Germline assignment: CDR1 MNHEY and CDR2 SVGAGI. This CDR3 is 12 amino acids long. Trimming pared 5 bases from V and 1 base from J, leaving 4 bases between. The CDR3 coding sequence is TGTGCCAGCAGTACACGCACAGATACGCAGTATTTT. It encodes CASSTRTDTQYF.

This sequence joins TRBV28 and TRBJ2-1; 9 bases map to TRBD1. CDR3 length equals 16 residues. Germline CDR1 and CDR2: MDHEN and SYDVKM. With V trimmed by 3 bases and J by 6 bases, 9 bases remained unmatched. The CDR3 DNA reads TGTGCCAGCAGTTTTGCGGCCGGGACAGGGTCCAATGAGCAGTTCTTC. This translates into CASSFAAGTGSNEQFF.

The CDR3 region is CASSYSGSREAFF. CDR3 sequence (DNA): TGTGCCAGCAGTTACTCGGGGTCGCGTGAAGCTTTCTTT. The J gene is TRBJ1-1, the V gene TRBV6-5; D is uncertain. Germline CDR1 MNHEY, CDR2 SVGAGI. With 0 bases removed from V and 7 bases from J, the gap between germline ends came to 9 bases. This CDR3 comprises 13 residues.

V usage is TRBV5-8 and J usage is TRBJ2-7; D unclear. The CDR3 loop spans 12 amino acids. CDR1 is SGHTS, CDR2 YDEGEE, per germline. V shed 0 bases and J shed 5 bases, with 6 bases lying between them. The CDR3: CASSLVPHEQYF. CDR3 DNA: TGTGCCAGCAGCTTGGTCCCACACGAGCAGTACTTC. The full variable domain, with the rest looked up from reference TRBV5-8 and TRBJ2-7, is EAGVTQSPTHLIKTRGQQATLRCSPISGHTSVYWYQQALGLGLQFLLWYDEGEERNRGNFPPRFSGRQFPNYSSELNVNALELEDSALYLCASSLVPHEQYFGPGTRLTVT.

The genes are TRBV28 and TRBJ1-1; D is possibly TRBD1 (5 bases). The length of the CDR3 is 12 residues. The V gene lost 8 bases and the J gene lost 1 base, with 8 bases spanning the gap. Germline V CDR1 and CDR2: MDHEN, SYDVKM. The CDR3 is CASGGGNTEAFF. CDR3 DNA sequence: TGTGCCAGCGGGGGGGGGAACACTGAAGCTTTCTTT.

This sequence joins TRBV14 and TRBJ2-7; 7 bases fit TRBD2. This CDR3 is 14 amino acids long. Trimming took 4 bases from V and 5 from J; bases not matched to a gene: 8. Germline CDR1 and CDR2: SGHDN and FVKESK. CDR3: CASSRGGAAHEQYF. The CDR3 nucleotides read TGTGCCAGCAGCCGGGGAGGGGCCGCCCACGAGCAGTACTTC. The whole variable domain, remainder taken from reference TRBV14 and TRBJ2-7, is EAGVTQFPSHSVIEKGQTVTLRCDPISGHDNLYWYRRVMGKEIKFLLHFVKESKQDESGMPNNRFLAERTGGTYSTLKVQPAELEDSGVYFCASSRGGAAHEQYFGPGTRLTVT.

V usage is TRBV18 and J usage is TRBJ2-1, with 7 nucleotides matching TRBD1. This CDR3 has 17 amino acids. Unmatched junction bases numbered 18, after V lost 6 bases and J lost 7 bases. CDR1 is KGHSH and CDR2 is LQKENI in the germline V gene. The CDR3 here is CASSQRVITGQTNEQFF. The DNA for the CDR3 is TGTGCCAGCTCGCAACGGGTAATCACGGGACAGACAAATGAGCAGTTCTTC.

The chain employs TRBV7-2 and TRBJ1-1, with TRBD1 as a possible D gene (5 bases). V was trimmed by 4 bases and J by 5 bases, leaving 14 bases between them. This CDR3 is built from 14 residues. Germline V gives CDR1 SGHTA, CDR2 FQGNSA. CDR3 protein: CASSSDGGGTEAFF. The CDR3 DNA reads as TGTGCCAGCAGCTCTGATGGCGGGGGAACTGAAGCTTTCTTT.

This clone was seen a handful of times. V is TRBV19 and J is TRBJ1-2, with D tentatively TRBD1 (5 bases). Germline loops: CDR1 LNHDA, CDR2 SQIVND (reference sequence). Trimming removed 7 bases at V and 5 bases at J, with 14 bases between. This CDR3 has 13 amino acids. DNA of the CDR3: TGTGCCAGTACTAATACTGGGGGTTATGGCTACACCTTC. Amino acids: CASTNTGGYGYTF.

V and J are TRBV5-1 and TRBJ2-3; D unclear. V lost 4 bases, J lost 8 bases, and 8 bases lay in between. The CDR3 sequence is 11 residues long. Germline V gene lookup returns CDR1 SGHRS and CDR2 YFSETQ. The DNA for the CDR3 is TGCGCCAGCAGCCTCTTCAGTACGCAGTATTTT. It specifies CASSLFSTQYF.

A single count supports this clone. The chain employs TRBV4-3 and TRBJ1-4; no clear D. The V and J ends lost 0 bases and 0 bases respectively, with 5 bases between them. There are 15 residues in the CDR3. From germline, CDR1 is LGHNA and CDR2 YSLEER. Here the CDR3 reads CASSQDLATNEKLFF. CDR3 in DNA: TGCGCCAGCAGCCAAGATCTAGCAACTAATGAAAAACTGTTTTTT.

The chain uses TRBV19 and TRBJ2-7; TRBD2 matches 10 bases. The junction had 6 bases not matched to a gene; V was cut back by 5 bases and J by 2 bases. CDR1 is LNHDA and CDR2 is SQIVND in the germline V gene (reference sequence). CDR3 length equals 15 residues. CDR3 sequence: CASSPGSGRTYEQYF. Here the CDR3 DNA reads TGTGCCAGTAGTCCGGGTAGCGGGAGGACCTACGAGCAGTACTTC.

This rearrangement joins TRBV18 to TRBJ1-2; 9 positions agree with TRBD1. Germline lookup yields CDR1 KGHSH and CDR2 LQKENI. V was pared by 0 bases and J by 2 bases, with 7 bases of the junction left unmatched. The length of the CDR3 is 17 residues. The CDR3 sequence is CASSPPTGGKGNYGYTF. CDR3 bases: TGTGCCAGCTCACCACCCACAGGGGGCAAGGGAAACTATGGCTACACCTTC.

The chain combines TRBV5-1 with TRBJ2-3; tentative D call: TRBD2 (6 bases). Germline V gene lookup returns CDR1 SGHRS and CDR2 YFSETQ. This CDR3 region has 16 residues. V lost 7 bases to trimming and J lost 0 bases, with 18 bases between them. The CDR3 reads CASGASRTTSTDTQYF. CDR3 coding DNA: TGCGCCAGCGGCGCATCCAGGACTACGAGCACAGATACGCAGTATTTT.

The chain links TRBV27 to TRBJ2-3, with TRBD1 matching 10 bases. Germline loops: CDR1 MNHEY, CDR2 SMNVEV (reference sequence). The CDR3 spans 13 residues. J gave up 12 bases and V 4 bases, and 7 bases lay outside the gene matches. The CDR3 region is CASSSWTGGLQYF. For the CDR3, the DNA is TGTGCCAGCAGTTCTTGGACAGGGGGACTACAGTATTTT.

The rearrangement uses TRBV11-3 and TRBJ2-7; D possibly uses TRBD1 or TRBD2 (5 bases each). Deletions cut 5 bases from V and 2 bases from J, with 16 bases between. Per germline, CDR1 SGHNT and CDR2 YENEEA. CDR3 length: 15 residues. In DNA form, the CDR3 reads TGTGCCAGCAGCCCTAGCCCCGGGACGGCCTACGAGCAGTACTTC. It encodes CASSPSPGTAYEQYF.

The chain is built from TRBV25-1 and TRBJ2-3, with D unresolved. Deletions cut 7 bases from V and 1 base from J, with 9 bases between. CDR3 length: 13 residues. The germline V gene has CDR1 MGHDK and CDR2 SYGVNS. CDR3 sequence: CASKPPGTDTQYF. The CDR3 DNA is TGTGCCAGCAAACCCCCCGGCACAGATACGCAGTATTTT. The full variable domain, completed using reference TRBV25-1 and TRBJ2-3, is EADIYQTPRYLVIGTGKKITLECSQTMGHDKMYWYQQDPGMELHLIHYSYGVNSTEKGDLSSESTVSRIRTEHFPLTLESARPSHTSQYLCASKPPGTDTQYFGPGTRLTVL.

V is TRBV28 and J is TRBJ2-3; D might be TRBD2 (5 bases). The germline gives CDR1 MDHEN, CDR2 SYDVKM. Trimming stripped 7 bases from V and 6 bases from J, with 11 bases between. The CDR3 is made up of 12 amino acids. The CDR3 loop is CASTLGGDTQYF. The CDR3 DNA follows: TGTGCCAGCACACTGGGCGGGGATACGCAGTATTTT. The variable domain in full, completed from reference TRBV28 and TRBJ2-3, reads DVKVTQSSRYLVKRTGEKVFLECVQDMDHENMFWYRQDPGLGLRLIYFSYDVKMKEKGDIPEGYSVSREKKERFSLILESASTNQTSMYLCASTLGGDTQYFGPGTRLTVL.

The V and J genes are TRBV30 and TRBJ2-5, with D perhaps matching TRBD1 or TRBD2 (5 bases each). V gave up 8 bases and J gave up 5 bases, with 15 bases separating them. CDR1 GTSNPN and CDR2 SVGIG come from the germline V gene (reference sequence). The CDR3 is 12 residues long. The CDR3 reads CARRDPGETQYF. The CDR3 DNA follows: TGTGCCCGCCGGGACCCGGGGGAGACCCAGTACTTC.

The DNA for the CDR3 is TGTGCCAGCAGTGAAATGCAGGGGGTTACTAACTATGGCTACACCTTC. It codes for CASSEMQGVTNYGYTF. V usage is TRBV2 and J usage is TRBJ1-2; 7 nucleotides align to TRBD1. The V gene end was trimmed by 2 bases and the J gene end by 0 bases; junction bases not matched to a gene: 6. Per the germline V gene, CDR1 is SNHLY and CDR2 is FYNNEI. This CDR3 has 16 amino acids. Filled out from reference TRBV2 and TRBJ1-2, the complete variable domain reads EPEVTQTPSHQVTQMGQEVILRCVPISNHLYFYWYRQILGQKVEFLVSFYNNEISEKSEIFDDQFSVERPDGSNFTLKIRSTKLEDSAMYFCASSEMQGVTNYGYTFGSGTRLTVV.

The CDR3 region is CASSSESSYNEQFF. CDR3 nucleotides: TGTGCCAGCAGTTCTGAGAGCTCCTACAATGAGCAGTTCTTC. The chain employs TRBV25-1 and TRBJ2-1; D is uncertain. CDR1 is MGHDK, CDR2 SYGVNS, per germline. V was clipped by 5 bases and J by 0 bases, with 8 bases between them. The CDR3 length is 14 residues.

This clone was observed a single time. This chain links TRBV5-1 with TRBJ2-7; 8 positions match TRBD2. Germline lookup yields CDR1 SGHRS and CDR2 YFSETQ. This CDR3 region has 22 residues. The J segment lost 3 bases and the V segment lost 0 bases, leaving 26 bases of the junction unmatched. This CDR3 is CASSLAGGAAGDYNFRGYEQYF. The CDR3 DNA sequence: TGCGCCAGCAGCTTGGCGGGTGGAGCAGCGGGAGATTATAATTTCCGTGGCTACGAGCAGTACTTC.